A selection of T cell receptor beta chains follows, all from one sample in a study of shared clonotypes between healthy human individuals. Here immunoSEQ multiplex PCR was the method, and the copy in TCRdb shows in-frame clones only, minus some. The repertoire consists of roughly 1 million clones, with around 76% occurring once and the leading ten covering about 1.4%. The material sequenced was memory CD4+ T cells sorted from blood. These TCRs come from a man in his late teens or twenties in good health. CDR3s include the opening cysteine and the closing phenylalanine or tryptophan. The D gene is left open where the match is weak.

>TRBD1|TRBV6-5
CASSYGTGGWREKLFF
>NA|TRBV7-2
CASSTQTGDTQYF
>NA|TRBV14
CASSQAGNTEAFF
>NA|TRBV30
CAWSVFPRSIPFEQYF
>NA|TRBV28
CASMVPWGEGGHRTGELFF
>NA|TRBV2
CASSERGSGSGELFF
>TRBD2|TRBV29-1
CSVALAGDNTGELFF
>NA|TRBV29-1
CSVAAAQETQYF
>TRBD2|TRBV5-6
CASSSVTSGRHPYNEQFF
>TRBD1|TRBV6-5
CASSYDRGSYTF
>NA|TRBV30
CAWSPQVKTQYF
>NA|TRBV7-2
CASSPRAGLEAFF